The present TCR beta chain was sequenced within a study of cytomegalovirus exposure and HLA in healthy donors. Across the whole study: Of several hundred genotyped donors, about 81% clustered with self-reported Caucasian donors.

On this clone itself: The identical CDR3 is also encoded by other nucleotide sequences in the sample.

V was clipped by 0 bases and J by 3 bases, with 5 bases between them. The V gene's germline CDR1 is LNHNV and CDR2 YYDKDF (reference sequence). This CDR3 is built from 13 residues. The PCR ran on 60 Vbeta and 13 Jbeta primers. Produced via immunoSEQ multiplex PCR; TCRdb's table is partial and in-frame only. This sample has 100,000 to 150,000 clones, with around 78% found just once. The sample comprised PBMCs. This TCR was recovered from a woman aged 50 to 60 in good health and CMV-seronegative. The chain links TRBV15 to TRBJ2-5; a weak D match, TRBD1 (5 bases). The DNA of the CDR3 is TGTGCCACCAGCAGAGACAGGGAAGAGACCCAGTACTTC. Amino acids: CATSRDREETQYF.